Described below is a single T cell receptor (beta chain) sequence and its context. Its binding antigen is unknown. Per-base qualities were not stored, and no clone one base away is much larger. The data are from a study of naive and memory T cell subsets (dated by TCRdb to about 2017). Regarding the study in general: An open-source, UMI-based TCR alpha and beta sequencing pipeline was applied to sorted naive and memory peripheral blood T cell subsets. IgG serology results and the functional CMV T cell responses were in complete agreement. RNA was DNase-treated and reverse transcribed with TCR constant-region primers, mostly using SuperScript III.

The library came from UMI-ligation and nested PCR. An equimolar mix of two oligonucleotides covering both TRBC1 and TRBC2 was used as the beta constant-region primer. Four rounds of PCR, combining the SP2 primer with nested alpha and beta constant-region primers, were used to amplify the ligated cDNA. A single-stranded oligonucleotide bearing the SP2 primer plus a 12-nucleotide UMI was ligated onto the 3' end of the cDNA by T4 RNA ligase 1. Incubation of the ligation reaction was carried out at 16 degrees C for roughly 20-25 hours. To avoid over-amplification, PCR2 was usually performed as a SYBR Green qPCR and halted once a predetermined threshold was reached. Every purification after the first one was done using Agencourt AMPure XP magnetic beads. Library amounts were measured by Qubit and library quality was assessed on a TapeStation, where the main peak was expected at around 650 bp. Sequencing of the pooled libraries was done on an Illumina MiSeq using v2 2x251 paired-end kits, which typically yielded about 1-2 million reads per sample. Each sample was pooled at around 4.2 nM, and roughly 4.5-7.5% PhiX was included to help cluster recognition. The paper's processing steps were these. V and J genes were assigned to Demultiplexor-processed FASTQ reads by Decombinator through tag matching, with a single base-pair mismatch being allowed. UMIs were used by Collapsinator to correct both sequencing errors and frequency errors arising from PCR heterogeneity. TCRs were translated and CDR3s were extracted from the conserved cysteine to the FGXG phenylalanine by CDR3Translator, with non-productive sequences being flagged. Gini, Shannon entropy and inverse Simpson indices were computed after subsampling the repertoires to the same number of UMI-defined TCRs. Within the linear range, a power law was fitted by maximum likelihood to the distributions of clonotype abundance. For one naive CD8 sample, the pipeline and MIGEC produced similar UMI counts, unique TCR numbers and clonal distributions. One analysis removed from the naive repertoire any naive TCRs that were also found in any memory subset from the same donor. The repertoires were searched for just under 7,500 CMV-associated CDR3 sequences that had been compiled from VDJdb and a published dataset. TCRdb reprocessed the public reads (quality trimming at Q25 with fastp, clone calling with MiXCR) and kept in-frame beta chains. Rows with a matching CDR3 protein are joined into one entry that keeps the most common DNA and genes. The V and J calls and clone size are TCRdb's, not the authors'. The sample yields 98,000 or so distinct CDR3 sequences; 13% to 15% were counted once. The ten largest clones represent about 3% of the sample.

Overall study results and their limits: RNA-based TCR counts may be affected by expression changes linked to T cell activation and differentiation. After error correction, only a single occurrence was seen for over 95% of naive TCR sequences, so much steeper abundance distributions were produced than in memory subsets. The abundance of TCRs followed a power law with an exponent that differed between naive and memory subsets yet stayed consistent across the three individuals. Single alpha or beta chain sequences, rather than paired alpha/beta receptors, were used to define clonotypes. In both CD4 and CD8 cells, going from naive through CM, EM and EMRA, the Gini index went up while Shannon and inverse Simpson diversity went down. A few larger clonotypes were present in naive repertoires, particularly the CD8 repertoires, and these clonotypes were possibly memory cells re-expressing CD45RA. The repertoire findings for the naive and memory subsets could not be validated against a ground truth because none was available.

From the second PCR step on, the TCR alpha and beta chain libraries were amplified in separate reactions. CMV status of each donor was established by measuring IFNgamma production from CD4+ T cells after fresh PBMCs were stimulated overnight with CMV viral lysate. Miltenyi beads were used first to positively select CD4 T cells, and CD8 T cells were then positively selected from the CD4-negative fraction. Cells were stained for CD3, CD4, CD8, CD45RA, CD27 and a live/dead dye and were sorted on a BD Aria II into four subsets based on CD45RA and CD27. Three healthy volunteers provided blood, and each donor's sample was split into CD4 and CD8 T cells and then further divided into four differentiation subsets. Approximately 120 ml of peripheral blood was collected from each donor, and PBMC were isolated by Ficoll-Paque PLUS density-gradient centrifugation. Sorted cells were lysed in RLT buffer, after which RNA was extracted using a Qiagen RNeasy kit and stored at -80 degrees C.

V is cut by 2 bases and J by 0 bases, and the space between the germline ends is 12 bases. Via the germline V gene, CDR1 is SGDLS and CDR2 YYNGEE. Taken from cysteine to phenylalanine, the CDR3 has 16 residues. Only the CDR3 region is kept as DNA, spanning 48 bases read in frame from base 1. This TCR was recovered from a human donor in good health. Sequenced: naive CD8+ T cells from blood. Reading the label with the study, this specimen's cell subset or site is: naive T cells, CD45RA high CD27+. This sequence uses TRBV9 and TRBJ1-3; a tentative D match to TRBD1 spans 5 bases. The DNA is TGTGCCAGCAGCGTGGGGGACGTACACTCTGGAAACACCATATATTTT. This gives the protein CASSVGDVHSGNTIYF. The CDR3, completed at both ends by the reference TRBV9 and TRBJ1-3 genes, gives the full variable domain DSGVTQTPKHLITATGQRVTLRCSPRSGDLSVYWYQQSLDQGLQFLIQYYNGEERAKGNILERFSAQQFPDLHSELNLSSLELGDSALYFCASSVGDVHSGNTIYFGEGSWLTVV.